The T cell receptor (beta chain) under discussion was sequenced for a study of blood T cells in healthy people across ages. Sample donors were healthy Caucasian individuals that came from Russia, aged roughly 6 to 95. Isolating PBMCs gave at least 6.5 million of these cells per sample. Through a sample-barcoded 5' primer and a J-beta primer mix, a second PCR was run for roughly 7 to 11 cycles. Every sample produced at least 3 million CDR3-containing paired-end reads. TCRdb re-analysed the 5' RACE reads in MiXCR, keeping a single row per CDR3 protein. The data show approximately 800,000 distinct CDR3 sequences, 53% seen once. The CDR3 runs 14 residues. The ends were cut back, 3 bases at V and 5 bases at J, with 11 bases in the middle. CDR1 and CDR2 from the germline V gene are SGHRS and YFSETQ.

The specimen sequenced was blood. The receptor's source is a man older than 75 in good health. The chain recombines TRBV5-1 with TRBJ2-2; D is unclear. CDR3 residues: CASSWQATTGELFF. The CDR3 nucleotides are TGCGCCAGCAGCTGGCAGGCTACTACCGGGGAGCTGTTTTTT. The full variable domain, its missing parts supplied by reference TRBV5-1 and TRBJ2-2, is KAGVTQTPRYLIKTRGQQVTLSCSPISGHRSVSWYQQTPGQGLQFLFEYFSETQRNKGNFPGRFSGRQFSNSRSEMNVSTLELGDSALYLCASSWQATTGELFFGEGSRLTVL.